The 29 T cell receptor beta chains below come from one sample, sequenced in a study of identical twins listed by TCRdb under 2016. The library came from 5' RACE. The sequencing machine was an Illumina HiSeq 2000. Using fastp trimming at Q25 and MiXCR clonotype assembly, TCRdb reanalyzed the public sequencing data and kept in-frame beta chains. A single entry per CDR3 protein holds the most common genes and DNA from its merged rows. The sample table records 1.5 million to 2 million distinct CDR3 sequences; about 30% of these occur just once. In total, the top ten clones hold more than 0.25% of the sample. Source material: cord blood. Source of these receptors: a newborn girl in good health.

The gene calls are TRBV6-5 and TRBJ1-5, with D possibly being TRBD1 (6 bases). Germline CDR1 reads MNHEY; CDR2 reads SVGAGI. The CDR3 contains 15 residues. V lost 7 bases to trimming and J lost 2 bases, with 15 bases between them. CDR3 in DNA: TGTGCCAGCACCCCGGGCGCAGGGGGCAATCAGCCCCAGCATTTT. This encodes CASTPGAGGNQPQHF.

In this sample, this clonotype turned up many times. The V and J genes are TRBV24-1 and TRBJ2-6; TRBD1 might be the D (5 bases). Germline CDR1 and CDR2: KGHDR and SFDVKD. The CDR3 covers 14 residues. The V and J ends lost 2 bases and 4 bases respectively, with 5 bases between them. The CDR3 nucleotides read TGTGCCACCAGTGATTGGACAGGGGCCAACGTCCTGACTTTC. Amino acid sequence: CATSDWTGANVLTF.

This clonotype was counted a few times. The chain is built from TRBV5-1 and TRBJ2-1; 11 bases are shared with TRBD2. The V and J ends lost 0 bases and 0 bases, in that order; junction bases with no gene match: 8. The germline V gene has CDR1 SGHRS and CDR2 YFSETQ. The CDR3 extends over 19 amino acids. CDR3: CASSLGSSGGLSSYNEQFF. DNA for the CDR3: TGCGCCAGCAGCTTGGGGTCTAGCGGGGGGCTTAGCTCCTACAATGAGCAGTTCTTC.

This clonotype has just a few counts. The chain is built from TRBV5-1 and TRBJ1-1; D remains ambiguous. V lost 1 base and J 1 base, leaving 20 bases between the germline ends. Germline loops: CDR1 SGHRS, CDR2 YFSETQ. The CDR3 runs to 18 residues. The CDR3 sequence is CASSLWALGGTGNTEAFF. CDR3 DNA: TGCGCCAGCAGCTTGTGGGCCCTTGGAGGAACGGGGAACACTGAAGCTTTCTTT. The variable domain in full, with the rest retrieved from reference TRBV5-1 and TRBJ1-1, is KAGVTQTPRYLIKTRGQQVTLSCSPISGHRSVSWYQQTPGQGLQFLFEYFSETQRNKGNFPGRFSGRQFSNSRSEMNVSTLELGDSALYLCASSLWALGGTGNTEAFFGQGTRLTVV.

A few counts support this clonotype. The CDR3 is CSARDALVRGEQYF. CDR3 DNA: TGCAGTGCTAGAGACGCACTGGTCAGGGGGGAGCAGTACTTC. This rearrangement joins TRBV20-1 to TRBJ2-7; 7 nucleotides match TRBD1. J was trimmed by 7 bases and V by 0 bases; bases with no gene match: 9. This CDR3 has 14 amino acids. CDR1 and CDR2 from the germline V gene are DFQATT and SNEGSKA (reference sequence).

This clonotype has a handful of counts. The J gene is TRBJ2-4, the V gene TRBV4-1, with D possibly matching TRBD2 (5 bases). Per germline, CDR1 MGHRA and CDR2 YSYEKL. V lost 0 bases, J lost 6 bases, and 27 bases lay in between. CDR3 size: 20 residues. CDR3: CASSQDLRAPKVASRNIQYF. The CDR3 region has the DNA TGCGCCAGCAGCCAAGATCTGAGGGCGCCAAAAGTGGCTAGCCGAAACATTCAGTACTTC.

The genes are TRBV29-1 and TRBJ1-6; the D gene is possibly TRBD1 (5 bases). The ends were cut back, 4 bases at V and 7 bases at J, with 11 bases in the middle. Germline CDR1 SQVTM, CDR2 ANQGSEA. The CDR3 runs to 13 residues. CDR3 protein: CSVVETVNSPLHF. CDR3 nucleotide sequence: TGCAGCGTTGTCGAGACAGTGAATTCACCCCTCCACTTT.

This clonotype has only a few counts. The chain joins TRBV10-1 to TRBJ1-4; D not resolved. In germline, CDR1 is WNHNN, CDR2 SYGVQD (reference sequence). The CDR3 consists of 15 residues. With 0 bases removed from V and 8 bases from J, the gap between germline ends came to 13 bases. Here the CDR3 DNA reads TGCGCCAGCAGTGAGTCGGCCGGGCCCCGGGAAAAACTGTTTTTT. It encodes CASSESAGPREKLFF.

The CDR3, as DNA: TGTGCCAGCAGCTTAGTGGCAGGGGGGATTGAGGGCTACACCTTC. It encodes CASSLVAGGIEGYTF. This chain links TRBV7-2 with TRBJ1-2; 7 nucleotides agree with TRBD1. From germline, CDR1 is SGHTA and CDR2 FQGNSA. The ends lost 1 base at V and 8 bases at J; junction bases unmatched: 10. This CDR3 spans 15 amino acids.

The table lists this clonotype with a few counts. J is TRBJ2-1 and V is TRBV20-1, with 10 bases matching TRBD2. TRBJ2-7 matches the DNA end more closely, so the J call is doubtful. The CDR3 is 16 amino acids. CDR1 and CDR2 (germline): DFQATT, SNEGSKA (reference sequence). The CDR3 DNA is TGCAGTGCTAGAAAACCGGGACTAGCGATCTACAATGAGCAGTACTTC. Its translation is CSARKPGLAIYNEQYF.

The CDR3 nucleotides are TGTGCCAGCAGCCGAGGACAGGGGGATGTAGCCAAAAACATTCAGTACTTC. It specifies CASSRGQGDVAKNIQYF. The chain links TRBV11-2 to TRBJ2-4; 10 bases match TRBD1. Germline lookup yields CDR1 SGHAT and CDR2 FQNNGV. This CDR3 is 17 amino acids long. With V trimmed by 5 bases and J by 0 bases, 7 bases remained unmatched.

This clonotype appeared a few times. The chain is built from TRBV20-1 and TRBJ2-3; TRBD2 might be the D (6 bases). Germline V gene sequence: CDR1 DFQATT, CDR2 SNEGSKA (reference sequence). V was cut by 5 bases and J by 2 bases, with 14 bases left in between. CDR3 length equals 14 residues. This chain's CDR3 is CSAGGLPLTDTQYF. In nucleotides, the CDR3 is TGCAGTGCTGGGGGACTGCCACTCACAGATACGCAGTATTTT.

This clonotype has only a few counts. The chain combines TRBV28 with TRBJ2-7; D remains ambiguous. Trimming removed 2 bases at V and 0 bases at J, with 11 bases between. The length of the CDR3 is 15 residues. Looked up from germline, CDR1 is MDHEN and CDR2 is SYDVKM. Written as DNA, the CDR3 is TGTGCCAGCAGTTTAGTTGCCAGGCTCTCCTACGAGCAGTACTTC. Protein: CASSLVARLSYEQYF.

In this sample, this clonotype turned up once. The chain joins TRBV7-6 to TRBJ2-3, with 8 positions matching TRBD2. Germline CDR1 and CDR2: SGHVS and FNYEAQ. This CDR3 has 16 amino acids. V gave up 6 bases and J gave up 4 bases; unmatched junction bases: 12. DNA for the CDR3: TGTGCCAGCAGTAGACAATTAGCGGGAATGGCAGATACGCAGTATTTT. Translation: CASSRQLAGMADTQYF.

This clonotype was observed a few times. This chain connects TRBV5-1 to TRBJ1-1, with TRBD1 matching 9 bases. The V gene's germline CDR1 is SGHRS and CDR2 YFSETQ. The length of the CDR3 is 14 residues. V was pared by 3 bases and J by 2 bases, with 2 bases of the junction left unmatched. The CDR3 nucleotides are TGCGCCAGCAGCTGGACAGGGGCTAACACTGAAGCTTTCTTT. It yields the protein CASSWTGANTEAFF.

This clonotype was seen a few times. The V and J genes are TRBV5-1 and TRBJ2-3, with 10 bases that match TRBD2. Looked up from germline, CDR1 is SGHRS and CDR2 is YFSETQ. Unmatched junction bases numbered 10, after V lost 3 bases and J lost 6 bases. The CDR3 extends over 16 amino acids. This CDR3 reads CASSWSGGAVADTQYF. DNA for the CDR3: TGCGCCAGCAGCTGGAGCGGGGGGGCAGTTGCTGATACGCAGTATTTT.

The table lists this clonotype with a few counts. The chain employs TRBV20-1 and TRBJ2-5; 8 positions agree with TRBD2. Germline CDR1 reads DFQATT; CDR2 reads SNEGSKA (reference sequence). The ends lost 6 bases at V and 4 bases at J; junction bases unmatched: 10. The CDR3 extends over 14 amino acids. In DNA, the CDR3 is TGCAGTGCCGTATTAGCGGGAAAGCGAGAGACCCAGTACTTC. Amino acids: CSAVLAGKRETQYF.

The V and J genes are TRBV5-1 and TRBJ2-7; 8 bases align to TRBD2. This CDR3 spans 14 amino acids. J was trimmed by 4 bases and V by 4 bases; bases with no gene match: 7. Per germline, CDR1 SGHRS and CDR2 YFSETQ. CDR3 in DNA: TGCGCCAGCAGCAGTAGCGGGGCCCCGTACGAGCAGTACTTC. Residues: CASSSSGAPYEQYF.

This clonotype was seen only a few times. For the CDR3, the DNA is TGTGCCAGCAGTTTAACCGGGACAGGGGAACAGCCCCAGCATTTT. It is translated as CASSLTGTGEQPQHF. This sequence joins TRBV6-6 and TRBJ1-5; 10 bases fit TRBD1. Germline V gives CDR1 MNHNY, CDR2 SVGAGI (reference sequence). The V segment lost 4 bases and the J segment 7 bases; nucleotides outside the gene matches: 7. The CDR3 is made up of 15 amino acids.

This clonotype was counted between two and nine times. The chain recombines TRBV20-1 with TRBJ1-5; tentative D call: TRBD1 (6 bases). The germline V and J ends were trimmed by 6 bases and 4 bases, with 16 bases remaining between them. The CDR3 has 14 residues. Germline CDR1 reads DFQATT; CDR2 reads SNEGSKA (reference sequence). CDR3 DNA sequence: TGCAGTGCGCCGCGGGGGGCCATTAATCAGCCCCAGCATTTT. This codes for CSAPRGAINQPQHF.

The chain has TRBV11-1 and TRBJ2-4; 10 bases line up with TRBD1. There are 15 residues in the CDR3. V was clipped by 5 bases and J by 2 bases; unmatched bases: 3. The germline CDR1 and CDR2 sequences are SGHAT and FQDESV (reference sequence). The CDR3 DNA sequence: TGTGCCAGCAGCATGGACAGGGGGACCAAAAACATTCAGTACTTC. This sequence encodes CASSMDRGTKNIQYF. The variable domain in full, with the rest retrieved from reference TRBV11-1 and TRBJ2-4, is EAEVAQSPRYKITEKSQAVAFWCDPISGHATLYWYRQILGQGPELLVQFQDESVVDDSQLPKDRFSAERLKGVDSTLKIQPAELGDSAMYLCASSMDRGTKNIQYFGAGTRLSVL.

V usage is TRBV28 and J usage is TRBJ2-1; TRBD1 matches at 9 bases. The assigned J gene may be wrong: the sequence end matches TRBJ2-7 better. The CDR3 consists of 15 residues. CDR1 and CDR2 from the germline V gene are MDHEN and SYDVKM. CDR3 residues: CASSVSGQGFDEQYF. Here the CDR3 DNA reads TGTGCCAGCAGCGTGTCGGGACAGGGATTCGATGAGCAGTACTTC.

The chain couples TRBV20-1 to TRBJ2-3; the match to TRBD2 covers 8 bases. Germline CDR1 reads DFQATT; CDR2 reads SNEGSKA (reference sequence). CDR3 length: 15 residues. J was trimmed by 1 base and V by 3 bases; bases with no gene match: 6. CDR3 nucleotides: TGCAGTGCTAGGGTAGCGGGGCTGCGCACAGATACGCAGTATTTT. Its translation: CSARVAGLRTDTQYF.

The chain recombines TRBV7-9 with TRBJ2-6; D not resolved. V was trimmed by 8 bases and J by 0 bases, leaving 8 bases between them. The CDR3 extends over 14 amino acids. The germline V gene has CDR1 SEHNR and CDR2 FQNEAQ (reference sequence). The CDR3 is CASGRGSGANVLTF. CDR3 in DNA: TGTGCCAGCGGTCGAGGCTCTGGGGCCAACGTCCTGACTTTC.

This clonotype was recorded a few times. The chain combines TRBV3-1 with TRBJ2-1; tentative D call: TRBD1 (9 bases). Trimming stripped 1 base from V and 7 bases from J, with 17 bases between. The CDR3 sequence is 16 residues long. CDR1 and CDR2 (germline): LGHDT, YNNKEL (reference sequence). The CDR3 reads CASSQAGTGTSNEQFF. Here the CDR3 DNA reads TGTGCCAGCAGCCAAGCCGGGACAGGGACTAGTAATGAGCAGTTCTTC.

The count of this clonotype is one. The chain is built from TRBV6-2 or TRBV6-3 and TRBJ1-5, with D maybe TRBD1 (5 bases). The V gene's germline CDR1 is MNHEY and CDR2 SVGEGT. CDR3 length: 17 residues. V lost 3 bases and J lost 4, with 19 bases in between. CDR3 nucleotides: TGTGCCAGCAGTTATATAGGGCCGTTGGGGCCGAATCAGCCCCAGCATTTT. This translates into CASSYIGPLGPNQPQHF.

This clonotype was counted between two and nine times. The chain has TRBV20-1 and TRBJ1-2, with TRBD1 as a possible D gene (5 bases). This CDR3 is 14 amino acids long. Looked up from germline, CDR1 is DFQATT and CDR2 is SNEGSKA (reference sequence). Trimming left V 0 bases short and J 4 bases short, with 12 bases between. The CDR3 spells CSARDRQGVYGYTF. CDR3 DNA sequence: TGCAGTGCTAGAGATCGTCAAGGGGTCTATGGCTACACCTTC.

The gene calls are TRBV7-8 and TRBJ2-3, with unresolved D. The V and J ends lost 5 bases and 3 bases respectively, with 15 bases between them. Germline CDR1 and CDR2: SGHVS and FQNEAQ. The CDR3 length is 15 residues. The CDR3 sequence: CASSAWADGTDTQYF. The CDR3 DNA reads TGTGCCAGCAGCGCCTGGGCGGACGGGACAGATACGCAGTATTTT.

This clonotype has at least ten counts. The genes are TRBV29-1 and TRBJ2-7, with TRBD2 matching over 8 bases. V lost 5 bases, J lost 2 bases, and 11 bases stayed unmatched. From germline, CDR1 is SQVTM and CDR2 ANQGSEA. The CDR3 length is 15 residues. CDR3 DNA sequence: TGCAGCGTTAGCGGAAAGCGGGAGCGACCCTACGAGCAGTACTTC. Residues: CSVSGKRERPYEQYF.